This TCR beta chain emerged from a study of early stage breast cancer tumors. Background on the study: Samples were sequenced at 9 to 10-fold average coverage. Study-level results: Functional markers like CD4, CD8 and FOXP3 were missed in bulk sequencing.

Germline lookup yields CDR1 LNHDA and CDR2 SQIVND (reference sequence). This CDR3 is 14 amino acids long. Unmatched junction bases numbered 8, after V lost 5 bases and J lost 5 bases. Of note for this clone: What it recognizes is unknown.

TCRdb keeps only in-frame clones here, not all; method: immunoSEQ multiplex PCR. The table includes around 25,000 clones, about 70% detected once. The chain has TRBV19 and TRBJ1-1, with 7 bases identical to TRBD1. Sequencing was carried out using breast tumor tissue. The TCR originated in a person aged 60 to 70 with breast cancer. CDR3 nucleotides: TGTGCCAGTAGTGATACAGGGGTGGGGACTGAAGCTTTCTTT. It yields the protein CASSDTGVGTEAFF.